The 29 T cell receptor beta chains below all came from one sample that was sequenced in a study of OX40 agonist ivuxolimab in advanced cancers. The repertoire was sequenced with immunoSEQ multiplex PCR; TCRdb's copy has only in-frame clones and lacks some. This table holds roughly 70,000 clones, around 85% found once. The sequences come from CD4+ or CD8+ T cells sorted from blood, collected in a trial of the OX40 agonist ivuxolimab. The receptors derive from an adult with an advanced solid tumor such as melanoma, head and neck, liver or kidney cancer.

The chain links TRBV4-1 to TRBJ2-7, with D perhaps matching TRBD2 (5 bases). CDR3 length: 17 amino acids. The germline gives CDR1 MGHRA, CDR2 YSYEKL. The V end lost 1 base, the J end lost 2 bases, and 18 bases lay between the germline ends. The CDR3 loop is CASSQALLAGFTYEQYF. The CDR3 bases are TGCGCCAGCAGCCAAGCGCTTCTAGCAGGCTTCACCTACGAGCAGTACTTC.

The chain links TRBV10-3 to TRBJ1-2, with D perhaps matching TRBD1 (6 bases). CDR3 size: 16 residues. The germline V gene has CDR1 ENHRY and CDR2 SYGVKD. Deletions cut 2 bases from V and 4 bases from J, with 17 bases between. The CDR3 sequence is CAISEVSGGWGYGYTF. The CDR3 DNA reads as TGTGCCATCAGTGAGGTTTCGGGGGGCTGGGGCTATGGCTACACCTTC.

V gene TRBV5-4 combines with J gene TRBJ1-6, with D unresolved. Trimming cost V 4 bases and J 10 bases, with 9 bases left between them. The CDR3 spans 12 residues. Germline values: CDR1 SGHNT, CDR2 YYREEE (reference sequence). The CDR3 DNA reads as TGTGCCAGCAGCCAGTTGAGGTCACCCCTCCACTTT. Protein: CASSQLRSPLHF.

This clone was observed once. The V call is TRBV28, the J call TRBJ1-1, with unresolved D. This CDR3 is 18 amino acids long. V was trimmed by 7 bases and J by 0 bases, leaving 24 bases between them. Germline V gene lookup returns CDR1 MDHEN and CDR2 SYDVKM. CDR3 in DNA: TGTGCCAGCATGGGCCAGGCACCGACATGGAACATGAACACTGAAGCTTTCTTT. It specifies CASMGQAPTWNMNTEAFF. Together with reference TRBV28 and TRBJ1-1, the CDR3 gives the full variable domain: DVKVTQSSRYLVKRTGEKVFLECVQDMDHENMFWYRQDPGLGLRLIYFSYDVKMKEKGDIPEGYSVSREKKERFSLILESASTNQTSMYLCASMGQAPTWNMNTEAFFGQGTRLTVV.

This clone was detected only once. The rearrangement joins TRBV6-6 to TRBJ2-2, with 9 positions matching TRBD2. CDR3 length equals 15 residues. Germline CDR1 is MNHNY and CDR2 is SVGAGI (reference sequence). V trimming: 10 bases; J trimming: 4 bases; junction bases outside the gene matches: 10. The chain's CDR3 is CATKERGVGTGELFF. In nucleotides, the CDR3 is TGTGCCACAAAGGAGCGGGGGGTTGGCACCGGGGAGCTGTTTTTT.

CDR3 in amino acids: CASSVMENTEAFF. The CDR3 DNA reads TGTGCCAGCAGCGTAATGGAGAACACTGAAGCTTTCTTT. The chain is built from TRBV9 and TRBJ1-1; the D is unclear. V lost 1 base, J lost 1 base, and 5 bases lay in between. Germline lookup yields CDR1 SGDLS and CDR2 YYNGEE. This CDR3 is 13 amino acids long. The whole variable domain, filled in from reference TRBV9 and TRBJ1-1, reads DSGVTQTPKHLITATGQRVTLRCSPRSGDLSVYWYQQSLDQGLQFLIQYYNGEERAKGNILERFSAQQFPDLHSELNLSSLELGDSALYFCASSVMENTEAFFGQGTRLTVV.

The chain links TRBV6-5 to TRBJ1-2; perhaps TRBD1 as D (6 bases). In germline, CDR1 is MNHEY, CDR2 SVGAGI. The V and J ends lost 5 bases and 5 bases respectively, with 12 bases between them. The length of the CDR3 is 13 residues. CDR3 residues: CASSRGAGYGYTF. The CDR3 DNA reads as TGTGCCAGCAGTCGGGGGGCAGGATATGGCTACACCTTC.

This sequence joins TRBV30 and TRBJ1-1, with a weak D call TRBD1 (5 bases). This CDR3 spans 12 amino acids. V was shortened by 6 bases and J by 4 bases, with 12 bases between the two germline ends. Germline-derived CDR1 and CDR2 are GTSNPN and SVGIG (reference sequence). The CDR3 region is CACKRRVTEAFF. As DNA, the CDR3 is TGTGCCTGTAAGCGCAGGGTCACTGAAGCTTTCTTT.

J is TRBJ1-4 and V is TRBV6-5, with TRBD1 matching 8 bases. CDR1 is MNHEY and CDR2 is SVGAGI in the germline V gene. CDR3 length: 13 amino acids. Trimming at V came to 4 bases and at J to 7 bases, leaving 2 bases not matched to a gene. The CDR3, as DNA: TGTGCCAGCAGTTTCGACAGGGGTGAAAAACTGTTTTTT. Its translation is CASSFDRGEKLFF.

The chain recombines TRBV2 with TRBJ2-1; 13 bases align to TRBD2. The germline V gene has CDR1 SNHLY and CDR2 FYNNEI. The CDR3 loop spans 15 amino acids. The V gene end was trimmed by 5 bases and the J gene end by 7 bases; junction bases not matched to a gene: 5. CDR3 sequence: CASSRLAGGPNEQFF. CDR3 DNA sequence: TGTGCCAGCAGTAGACTAGCGGGGGGCCCTAATGAGCAGTTCTTC.

The rearrangement uses TRBV27 and TRBJ2-7, with 10 bases lining up with TRBD1. The CDR3 spans 15 residues. CDR1 MNHEY and CDR2 SMNVEV come from the germline V gene (reference sequence). V shed 6 bases, J shed 2 bases, and the junction held 7 bases outside the gene matches. CDR3 protein: CASRPVGTGAYEQYF. The CDR3 DNA is TGTGCCAGCAGGCCCGTAGGGACAGGGGCCTACGAGCAGTACTTC.

This chain links TRBV2 with TRBJ2-2; no clear D gene. From germline, CDR1 is SNHLY and CDR2 FYNNEI. V was trimmed by 1 base and J by 0 bases, leaving 6 bases between them. The CDR3 sequence is 15 residues long. This CDR3 is CASSEGVANTGELFF. CDR3 DNA sequence: TGTGCCAGCAGTGAAGGGGTAGCGAACACCGGGGAGCTGTTTTTT.

This clone was detected only a few times. This chain uses TRBV14 with TRBJ2-1; the D is unclear. Germline V lookup: CDR1 SGHDN, CDR2 FVKESK. Trimming removed 0 bases from V and 4 bases from J, with 16 bases in between. The CDR3 totals 17 residues. CDR3 nucleotides: TGTGCCAGCAGCCAAGACCATTTCGCAGTACAGTACAATGAGCAGTTCTTC. It yields the protein CASSQDHFAVQYNEQFF.

V and J are TRBV6-5 and TRBJ1-2, with 8 positions matching TRBD1. The CDR3 is made up of 13 amino acids. V lost 5 bases, J lost 7 bases, and 6 bases stayed unmatched. The germline V gene encodes CDR1 MNHEY and CDR2 SVGAGI. In DNA, the CDR3 is TGTGCCAGCAGTACAGCAGGGGGCCGTGGCTACACCTTC. Residues: CASSTAGGRGYTF.

The V call is TRBV4-3, the J call TRBJ1-1; a possible D gene is TRBD1 (5 bases). The CDR3 contains 15 residues. The ends were cut back, 2 bases at V and 2 bases at J, with 12 bases in the middle. In germline, CDR1 is LGHNA, CDR2 YSLEER. The CDR3 DNA is TGCGCCAGCAGCCAACTTGAAGGGGCTAACACTGAAGCTTTCTTT. Amino acid sequence: CASSQLEGANTEAFF.

V is TRBV7-2 and J is TRBJ2-7; a possible D gene is TRBD1 (6 bases). Deletions cut 0 bases from V and 8 bases from J, with 17 bases between. Germline CDR1 and CDR2: SGHTA and FQGNSA. The CDR3 loop spans 15 amino acids. The CDR3 loop is CASSLAVGQPNQQYF. CDR3 nucleotide sequence: TGTGCCAGCAGCTTAGCGGTTGGACAGCCTAATCAGCAGTACTTC.

The chain combines TRBV6-1 with TRBJ2-7; D not resolved. Germline values: CDR1 MNHNS, CDR2 SASEGT. V lost 2 bases, J lost 3 bases, and 17 bases lay in between. The CDR3 spans 16 residues. CDR3 in amino acids: CASSESPGRRGYEQYF. Here the CDR3 DNA reads TGTGCCAGCAGTGAAAGCCCTGGACGGCGAGGCTACGAGCAGTACTTC.

The CDR3 region is CASSTGPGRNQPQHF. The CDR3, as DNA: TGTGCCAGCAGCACGGGGCCGGGACGGAATCAGCCCCAGCATTTT. The chain employs TRBV7-2 and TRBJ1-5; possible D gene TRBD1, 5 bases. The V end was cut by 5 bases, the J end by 4 bases, with 15 bases between. The CDR3 runs 15 residues. Germline V gene data show CDR1 as SGHTA and CDR2 as FQGNSA. The entire variable domain, with the rest obtained from reference TRBV7-2 and TRBJ1-5, is as follows: GAGVSQSPSNKVTEKGKDVELRCDPISGHTALYWYRQSLGQGLEFLIYFQGNSAPDKSGLPSDRFSAERTGGSVSTLTIQRTQQEDSAVYLCASSTGPGRNQPQHFGDGTRLSIL.

By share of the sample, this clone is medium-sized. The CDR3: CASSPGGSTDTQYF. The CDR3 nucleotides are TGTGCCAGCTCACCAGGGGGTAGCACAGATACGCAGTATTTT. This chain joins TRBV18 and TRBJ2-3, with D perhaps given as TRBD1 or TRBD2 (5 bases each). This CDR3 is built from 14 residues. Germline V gene sequence: CDR1 KGHSH, CDR2 LQKENI. Between the trimmed V and J ends, which lost 2 bases and 0 bases, there was a span of 6 bases.

This clone has only a few counts. The chain joins TRBV10-2 to TRBJ2-1; 9 positions match TRBD1. With V trimmed by 5 bases and J by 8 bases, 10 bases remained unmatched. Germline V gene lookup returns CDR1 WSHSY and CDR2 SAAADI. The CDR3 consists of 15 residues. The DNA of the CDR3 is TGCGCCAGCAGTTTCACGGGACAGGGTACCCATGAGCAGTTCTTC. It specifies CASSFTGQGTHEQFF.

The sample holds a few counts of this clone. The V call is TRBV11-2, the J call TRBJ2-1; TRBD2 aligns across 12 bases. J gave up 8 bases and V 5 bases, and 7 bases lay outside the gene matches. The CDR3 is 15 residues long. Germline V CDR1 and CDR2: SGHAT, FQNNGV. The CDR3 loop reads CASSASTSGSYEQFF. CDR3 DNA: TGTGCCAGCAGCGCCTCGACTAGCGGGAGCTATGAGCAGTTCTTC.

The CDR3: CASSYRQAANYGYTF. The DNA of the CDR3 is TGTGCCAGCAGCTACAGACAGGCAGCTAACTATGGCTACACCTTC. The genes are TRBV5-4 and TRBJ1-2, with TRBD1 as a possible D gene (6 bases). The CDR3 has 15 residues. From germline, CDR1 is SGHNT and CDR2 YYREEE (reference sequence). The V end lost 3 bases, the J end lost 0 bases, and 12 bases lay between the germline ends.

V and J are TRBV11-2 and TRBJ2-2; D is possibly TRBD1 or TRBD2 (5 bases each). In germline, CDR1 is SGHAT, CDR2 FQNNGV. The V gene lost 2 bases and the J gene lost 7 bases, with 17 bases spanning the gap. The CDR3 is 16 residues long. CDR3 nucleotide sequence: TGTGCCAGCAGCTTAAATACGGATGGGACCATCGGGGAGCTGTTTTTT. It specifies CASSLNTDGTIGELFF.

This clone was detected only once. The chain carries TRBV19 and TRBJ2-7; 8 nucleotides align to TRBD1. With 6 bases clipped from V and 2 bases from J, the junction kept 9 bases outside the gene matches. The CDR3 has 15 residues. The germline V gene encodes CDR1 LNHDA and CDR2 SQIVND (reference sequence). The CDR3 sequence is CASSINQGAPYEQYF. The CDR3 bases are TGTGCCAGTAGCATCAACCAGGGGGCCCCCTACGAGCAGTACTTC.

The chain couples TRBV15 to TRBJ2-1, with TRBD2 matching over 7 bases. The CDR3 sequence is 15 residues long. CDR1 is LNHNV and CDR2 is YYDKDF in the germline V gene (reference sequence). V lost 1 base and J lost 4; bases outside the gene matches: 4. CDR3 in amino acids: CATSRVAGDYNEQFF. CDR3 in DNA: TGTGCCACCAGCAGAGTTGCGGGAGATTACAATGAGCAGTTCTTC.

This rearrangement joins TRBV11-3 to TRBJ2-1; D is ambiguous. The germline V gene has CDR1 SGHNT and CDR2 YENEEA. CDR3 length equals 14 residues. Trimming shortened V by 1 base and J by 8 bases, and 12 bases separated the two germline ends. CDR3 DNA: TGTGCCAGCAGCTTAGGGGTTGTTTCCGATGAGCAGTTCTTC. Its translation is CASSLGVVSDEQFF.

This clone occurred a few times. V usage is TRBV10-3 and J usage is TRBJ2-7; D is possibly TRBD1 (5 bases). V lost 6 bases, J lost 2 bases, and 8 bases lay in between. The CDR3 totals 12 residues. In germline, CDR1 is ENHRY, CDR2 SYGVKD. The DNA for the CDR3 is TGTGCCATCAGCAGGGTGGCCTACGAGCAGTACTTC. Its protein product is CAISRVAYEQYF.

This chain connects TRBV30 to TRBJ1-4; 8 nucleotides line up with TRBD1. V lost 0 bases to trimming and J lost 5 bases; unmatched junction nucleotides: 5. This CDR3 spans 15 amino acids. Germline V CDR1 and CDR2: GTSNPN, SVGIG (reference sequence). CDR3 amino acids: CAWSVPHRGNEKLFF. The CDR3 DNA sequence: TGTGCCTGGAGTGTACCCCACAGGGGGAATGAAAAACTGTTTTTT.

V usage is TRBV11-2 and J usage is TRBJ2-2, with TRBD2 identical over 10 bases. Germline V gene lookup returns CDR1 SGHAT and CDR2 FQNNGV. The length of the CDR3 is 16 residues. J gave up 2 bases and V 5 bases, and 5 bases lay outside the gene matches. The CDR3 protein is CASSHGLADNTGELFF. CDR3 coding DNA: TGTGCCAGCAGCCATGGACTAGCGGACAACACCGGGGAGCTGTTTTTT. The whole variable domain, remainder taken from reference TRBV11-2 and TRBJ2-2, is EAGVAQSPRYKIIEKRQSVAFWCNPISGHATLYWYQQILGQGPKLLIQFQNNGVVDDSQLPKDRFSAERLKGVDSTLKIQPAKLEDSAVYLCASSHGLADNTGELFFGEGSRLTVL.